Listed below are T cell receptor beta chains from one sample, sequenced in a study of blood T cell repertoires in COVID-19. The table came from immunoSEQ multiplex PCR; TCRdb's copy has only in-frame clones and leaves some out. The sample shows around 200,000 clones, about nine tenths of them seen only once. Sample: PBMCs or T cells enriched from blood (not recorded which). The source is a young woman who had recovered from COVID-19. Both conserved end residues are part of each CDR3. A D gene is named only where the DNA matches it firmly. Expanded clones are given a class, and other clones once, few, many or no size at all.

clone_size	d_call	v_call	j_call	cdr3_aa	cdr3_nt
.	.	TRBV10-3	TRBJ2-2	CATGGGGELFF	TGTGCCACGGGGGGCGGCGGGGAGCTGTTTTTT
.	.	TRBV2	TRBJ1-5	CASSRAVNQPQHF	TGTGCCAGCTCGAGGGCGGTTAATCAGCCCCAGCATTTT
.	.	TRBV28	TRBJ1-2	CASSQAFSINYGYTF	TGTGCCAGCAGCCAGGCCTTCAGTATTAACTATGGCTACACCTTC
once	TRBD2	TRBV4-1	TRBJ2-3	CASSQDSASGGTGTQYF	TGCGCCAGCAGCCAAGATTCGGCTAGCGGGGGGACAGGCACGCAGTATTTT
.	TRBD2	TRBV7-3	TRBJ2-1	CASSRYASGRYNEQFF	TGTGCCAGCAGCCGCTATGCTAGCGGGAGGTACAATGAGCAGTTCTTC
.	TRBD1	TRBV7-9	TRBJ2-1	CASSYGQADNEQFF	TGTGCCAGCAGCTACGGACAGGCGGACAATGAGCAGTTCTTC
.	.	TRBV2	TRBJ2-7	CASSELGQFSYEQYF	TGTGCCAGCAGTGAGCTAGGACAGTTCTCCTACGAGCAGTACTTC
.	.	TRBV7-2	TRBJ2-7	CASSPRAYEQYF	TGTGCCAGCAGCCCACGGGCCTACGAGCAGTACTTC
.	.	TRBV28	TRBJ2-7	CASRPKDRYEQYF	TGTGCCAGCAGACCCAAAGACAGGTACGAGCAGTACTTC
.	TRBD2	TRBV5-1	TRBJ2-2	CASSLDGLAGVGELFF	TGCGCCAGCAGCTTGGATGGGCTAGCGGGAGTCGGGGAGCTGTTTTTT
.	TRBD2	TRBV9	TRBJ2-2	CASSVARGGPHGELFF	TGTGCCAGCAGCGTAGCCCGGGGGGGTCCACACGGGGAGCTGTTTTTT
.	.	TRBV30	TRBJ1-4	CAWSEDRLALTNEKLFF	TGTGCCTGGAGTGAGGACAGACTGGCCCTAACTAATGAAAAACTGTTTTTT
.	.	TRBV5-1	TRBJ2-1	CASSLASNEQFF	TGCGCCAGCAGCTTAGCAAGCAATGAGCAGTTCTTC
.	TRBD1	TRBV9	TRBJ2-7	CASSPSPAGGMMQYF	TGTGCCAGCAGCCCATCTCCCGCAGGGGGAATGATGCAGTACTTC
.	.	TRBV6-2/TRBV6-3	TRBJ2-7	CASSYYGSSYEQYF	TGTGCCAGCAGTTACTACGGGAGCTCCTACGAGCAGTACTTC
.	TRBD2	TRBV6-6	TRBJ2-7	CASSDLAGGEYEQYF	TGTGCCAGCAGTGATCTAGCGGGAGGAGAATACGAGCAGTACTTC
.	.	TRBV19	TRBJ1-2	CASSIATANYGYTF	TGTGCCAGTAGTATAGCGACAGCTAACTATGGCTACACCTTC
.	TRBD2	TRBV27	TRBJ2-2	CASRRGLGGGGELFF	TGTGCCAGCAGGAGGGGACTAGGGGGAGGCGGGGAGCTGTTTTTT
.	.	TRBV7-9	TRBJ1-1	CASSLLPRFEAFF	TGTGCCAGCAGCCTATTACCACGGTTTGAAGCTTTCTTT
.	TRBD2	TRBV28	TRBJ2-1	CASSLRLADNEQFF	TGTGCCAGCAGTTTAAGGCTAGCGGACAATGAGCAGTTCTTC
.	.	TRBV28	TRBJ2-1	CASSLRGNEQFF	TGTGCCAGCAGTTTACGGGGCAATGAGCAGTTCTTC
.	.	TRBV4-2	TRBJ2-3	CASSQDRAGSTDTQYF	TGTGCCAGCAGCCAAGATAGGGCGGGTAGCACAGATACGCAGTATTTT
.	TRBD2	TRBV11-1	TRBJ2-4	CASSPLAGGPGRVQYF	TGTGCCAGCAGCCCTCTAGCGGGAGGCCCGGGGCGCGTTCAGTACTTC
.	.	TRBV27	TRBJ1-1	CASRRRGTEAFF	TGTGCCAGCAGACGCCGCGGCACTGAAGCTTTCTTT
.	.	TRBV27	TRBJ2-7	CASSFKSGAYEQYF	TGTGCCAGCAGTTTTAAGTCAGGGGCCTACGAGCAGTACTTC
.	TRBD1	TRBV5-1	TRBJ2-7	CASRAGGDYEQYF	TGCGCCAGCAGGGCAGGGGGAGACTACGAGCAGTACTTC
.	TRBD1	TRBV27	TRBJ2-7	CASSFSGTGPYEQYF	TGTGCCAGCAGTTTTTCCGGGACAGGGCCCTACGAGCAGTACTTC
.	.	TRBV12-1	TRBJ1-2	CASSLFKGGYGYTF	TGTGCCAGCAGCTTGTTCAAGGGAGGCTATGGCTACACCTTC
.	.	TRBV7-9	TRBJ1-1	CASSSAGLNTEAFF	TGTGCCAGCAGTTCAGCAGGGCTGAACACTGAAGCTTTCTTT
.	TRBD2	TRBV5-1	TRBJ2-3	CASSPSGAPLTDTQYF	TGCGCCAGCTCCCCTAGCGGGGCGCCTCTCACAGATACGCAGTATTTT
once	.	TRBV27	TRBJ2-2	CASKGRMNTGELFF	TGTGCCAGCAAGGGGCGGATGAACACCGGGGAGCTGTTTTTT
.	TRBD2	TRBV4-2	TRBJ2-2	CASSLKRSLAGISATGELFF	TGTGCCAGCAGCCTCAAGAGGTCGCTAGCGGGGATCTCGGCCACCGGGGAGCTGTTTTTT
.	TRBD1	TRBV5-4	TRBJ1-1	CASSQPQGVNTEAFF	TGTGCCAGCAGCCAGCCCCAGGGGGTGAACACTGAAGCTTTCTTT
.	TRBD2	TRBV3-1/TRBV3-2	TRBJ2-1	CASSPAGREGLWNEQFF	TGTGCCAGCAGCCCCGCCGGGCGGGAGGGCCTTTGGAATGAGCAGTTCTTC
.	.	TRBV7-9	TRBJ2-1	CASSLERSYNEQFF	TGTGCCAGCAGCTTGGAGCGGTCCTACAATGAGCAGTTCTTC
.	.	TRBV9	TRBJ2-1	CASSVDGQSYNEQFF	TGTGCCAGCAGCGTGGACGGACAATCTTACAATGAGCAGTTCTTC
.	TRBD2	TRBV9	TRBJ2-3	CASSAGLAGMADTQYF	TGTGCCAGCAGCGCCGGACTAGCGGGAATGGCAGATACGCAGTATTTT
.	TRBD1	TRBV15	TRBJ1-2	CATSGGQGDGYTF	TGTGCCACCAGCGGCGGACAGGGCGATGGCTACACCTTC
once	TRBD2	TRBV7-9	TRBJ2-5	CASSPGTSGSQETQYF	TGTGCCAGCAGCCCCGGGACTAGCGGGAGTCAGGAGACCCAGTACTTC
.	.	TRBV5-1	TRBJ2-2	CASSLVVNTGELFF	TGCGCCAGCAGCTTGGTCGTGAACACCGGGGAGCTGTTTTTT
.	.	TRBV5-1	TRBJ2-5	CASSPGVQETQYF	TGCGCCAGCAGCCCCGGGGTCCAAGAGACCCAGTACTTC
.	.	TRBV7-6	TRBJ2-1	CASRGLRGYNEQFF	TGTGCCAGCCGGGGACTCCGCGGGTACAATGAGCAGTTCTTC
.	TRBD1	TRBV28	TRBJ2-7	CASSFSWTGDRYEQYF	TGTGCCAGCAGTTTCTCCTGGACAGGGGATCGGTACGAGCAGTACTTC
.	TRBD2	TRBV7-2	TRBJ2-7	CASSVTAAGGYEQYF	TGTGCCAGCAGCGTGACCGCAGCGGGAGGTTACGAGCAGTACTTC